Each of the 20 T cell receptor beta chains below was sequenced from the same sample in a study of response to subunit inactivated influenza vaccine. Each CDR3 protein gets one entry after TCRdb re-called the RT-PCR reads with MiXCR. The profile shows fewer than 700,000 distinct CDR3 sequences, 10% to 15% of them singletons. Sequencing used PBMCs from blood, obtained 35 to 45 days after vaccination. The receptors stem from a man aged 50-59 years who received an inactivated influenza vaccine.

This clonotype was observed a few times. The rearrangement uses TRBV6-5 and TRBJ2-7; the match to TRBD2 covers 7 bases. This CDR3 has 14 amino acids. V was clipped by 3 bases and J by 5 bases; unmatched bases: 7. Germline V gives CDR1 MNHEY, CDR2 SVGAGI. The CDR3 region is CASSYRRERDEQYF. As DNA, the CDR3 is TGTGCCAGCAGTTATAGGCGGGAGCGCGACGAGCAGTACTTC.

This clonotype was found a few times. The chain couples TRBV5-1 to TRBJ2-1; 9 bases line up with TRBD2. Germline trimming cut 0 bases from V and 6 bases from J; bases unmatched to any gene: 10. This CDR3 has 17 amino acids. Germline CDR1 SGHRS, CDR2 YFSETQ. DNA for the CDR3: TGCGCCAGCAGCTTGGCGGTGAGTCTAGCGGGACCCAATGAGCAGTTCTTC. Translation: CASSLAVSLAGPNEQFF.

This chain connects TRBV7-2 to TRBJ1-5; the D is unclear. V dropped 0 bases and J dropped 7 bases, with 7 bases sitting between them. Germline V lookup: CDR1 SGHTA, CDR2 FQGNSA. This CDR3 spans 13 amino acids. CDR3 loop: CASSLAIRQPQHF. DNA of the CDR3: TGTGCCAGCAGCTTAGCCATCCGGCAGCCCCAGCATTTT.

This clonotype occurred many times. The rearrangement joins TRBV27 to TRBJ1-6, with 9 positions matching TRBD1. V lost 2 bases, J lost 13 bases, and 15 bases stayed unmatched. This CDR3 is built from 17 residues. Germline assignment: CDR1 MNHEY and CDR2 SMNVEV (reference sequence). The CDR3 nucleotides read TGTGCCAGCAGTTTAATGCACTTACAGGGGGCTCAGTCGCCCCTCCACTTT. This sequence encodes CASSLMHLQGAQSPLHF.

This clonotype was counted at least ten times. The chain links TRBV5-1 to TRBJ2-1; TRBD2 matches 9 bases. J was trimmed by 5 bases and V by 0 bases; bases with no gene match: 3. The germline gives CDR1 SGHRS, CDR2 YFSETQ. The CDR3 length is 15 residues. CDR3 in DNA: TGCGCCAGCAGCTTGGGACTAGCGGAAGACAATGAGCAGTTCTTC. As protein: CASSLGLAEDNEQFF.

This clonotype was counted between two and nine times. V and J are TRBV4-2 and TRBJ2-5, with D possibly TRBD1 on 5 matching bases. Trimming left V 5 bases short and J 0 bases short, with 19 bases between. CDR3 length: 17 amino acids. Germline-derived CDR1 and CDR2 are LGHNA and YNFKEQ. CDR3 DNA: TGTGCCAGCAGCAACCACAGGTCACCCTTGTACCAAGAGACCCAGTACTTC. Translation: CASSNHRSPLYQETQYF.

This clonotype has ten or more counts. The CDR3 nucleotides are TGTGCCACGGGGACTGGTGGAAACACCATATATTTT. Translating it yields CATGTGGNTIYF. This sequence joins TRBV10-3 and TRBJ1-3; the D gene is possibly TRBD1 (5 bases). CDR1 and CDR2 from the germline V gene are ENHRY and SYGVKD. V was clipped by 10 bases and J by 3 bases, with 10 bases between them. This CDR3 has 12 residues.

The chain combines TRBV5-1 with TRBJ2-7, with unresolved D. Looked up from germline, CDR1 is SGHRS and CDR2 is YFSETQ. V was cut by 0 bases and J by 2 bases, with 6 bases left in between. This CDR3 region has 13 residues. CDR3: CASSLEVTYEQYF. The CDR3 DNA is TGCGCCAGCAGCTTGGAGGTTACCTACGAGCAGTACTTC.

This sequence joins TRBV5-5 and TRBJ2-1; the D gene is possibly TRBD1 (6 bases). The CDR3 length is 16 residues. Germline V gives CDR1 SGHKS, CDR2 YYEKEE (reference sequence). With 5 bases removed from V and 0 bases from J, the gap between germline ends came to 15 bases. The CDR3 nucleotides read TGTGCCAGCAGACAGAGTGACAGGAGCTCCTACAATGAGCAGTTCTTC. It translates to CASRQSDRSSYNEQFF.

Ten or more counts support this clonotype. This chain joins TRBV20-1 and TRBJ2-5, with D perhaps matching TRBD1 (6 bases). V shed 4 bases and J shed 5 bases, with 17 bases lying between them. CDR3 size: 14 residues. From germline, CDR1 is DFQATT and CDR2 SNEGSKA (reference sequence). DNA of the CDR3: TGCAGTGCTACGGACAGAGGACGTGCGGAGACCCAGTACTTC. It translates to CSATDRGRAETQYF.

The rearrangement links TRBV20-1 to TRBJ2-5; D not resolved. The CDR3 is 11 residues long. CDR1 DFQATT and CDR2 SNEGSKA come from the germline V gene (reference sequence). Trimming shortened V by 2 bases and J by 3 bases, and 4 bases separated the two germline ends. The CDR3 region has the DNA TGCAGTGCTAGACAGGAAGAGACCCAGTACTTC. Protein product: CSARQEETQYF.

This clonotype was detected ten times or more. V gene TRBV4-3 combines with J gene TRBJ2-2, with D perhaps matching TRBD1 or TRBD2 (5 bases each). V lost 0 bases, J lost 0 bases, and 11 bases lay in between. This CDR3 has 17 residues. CDR1 LGHNA and CDR2 YSLEER come from the germline V gene. The CDR3 region has the DNA TGCGCCAGCAGCCAAGATTCTCTGGGGGCGAACACCGGGGAGCTGTTTTTT. Its protein is CASSQDSLGANTGELFF.

This clonotype was picked up a small number of times. The chain is built from TRBV11-2 and TRBJ2-1; D is perhaps TRBD2 (6 bases). The CDR3 has 15 amino acids. Germline CDR1 SGHAT, CDR2 FQNNGV. V lost 1 base to trimming and J lost 4 bases, with 11 bases between them. CDR3 coding DNA: TGTGCCAGCAGCTTAGTTGCGGGGTTGTACAATGAGCAGTTCTTC. Its translation: CASSLVAGLYNEQFF.

Ten or more counts support this clonotype. V and J are TRBV20-1 and TRBJ2-5, with D unclear. V lost 6 bases to trimming and J lost 1 base, with 18 bases between them. The CDR3 spans 15 residues. Germline V gene sequence: CDR1 DFQATT, CDR2 SNEGSKA (reference sequence). CDR3 sequence (DNA): TGCAGTGCCGTCGATTCGCGTAGATCCCAAGAGACCCAGTACTTC. Its protein is CSAVDSRRSQETQYF.

This clonotype showed up many times. The J gene is TRBJ1-2, the V gene TRBV12-3 or TRBV12-4; a weak D match, TRBD1 (5 bases). V was pared by 6 bases and J by 4 bases, with 12 bases between. The CDR3 is 13 amino acids. The CDR3 loop reads CASSKTASYGYTF. The DNA of the CDR3 is TGTGCCAGCAGCAAGACAGCGAGCTATGGCTACACCTTC.

This clonotype appeared a few times. CDR3 in DNA: TGTGCCAGCAGCCGCGGGGACTTCATTTACGAGCAGTACTTC. Protein product: CASSRGDFIYEQYF. The rearrangement joins TRBV28 to TRBJ2-7, with D maybe TRBD2 (6 bases). CDR1 and CDR2 from the germline V gene are MDHEN and SYDVKM. V lost 6 bases, J lost 4 bases, and 16 bases lay in between. CDR3 length: 14 amino acids.

The V and J genes are TRBV6-1 and TRBJ1-3; a weak D match, TRBD1 (5 bases). The V and J ends lost 5 bases and 4 bases respectively, with 15 bases between them. Germline V lookup: CDR1 MNHNS, CDR2 SASEGT. The CDR3 has 15 amino acids. CDR3 sequence: CASSPTASTGNTIYF. In DNA, the CDR3 is TGTGCCAGCAGTCCGACAGCATCAACAGGAAACACCATATATTTT.

The chain carries TRBV5-1 and TRBJ1-2; D unresolved. CDR1 and CDR2 (germline): SGHRS, YFSETQ. V was pared by 2 bases and J by 8 bases, with 13 bases between. The CDR3 is 13 amino acids. CDR3 protein: CASSFDLGGGYTF. DNA of the CDR3: TGCGCCAGCAGCTTTGACCTCGGAGGAGGCTACACCTTC.

The genes are TRBV15 and TRBJ2-3, with a possible D match to TRBD2 (6 bases). The germline V gene has CDR1 LNHNV and CDR2 YYDKDF (reference sequence). The ends were cut back, 1 base at V and 8 bases at J, with 19 bases in the middle. The CDR3 has 16 residues. In DNA, the CDR3 is TGTGCCACCAGCAGAGGGGGAGGACGGGGTACGGGTACGCAGTATTTT. As protein: CATSRGGGRGTGTQYF.

The rearrangement uses TRBV12-3 or TRBV12-4 and TRBJ2-6; D uncertain. The V and J ends lost 8 bases and 3 bases respectively, with 8 bases between them. The CDR3 is made up of 13 amino acids. CDR3 loop: CASYYGGANVLTF. CDR3 nucleotides: TGTGCCAGCTATTATGGTGGGGCCAACGTCCTGACTTTC.